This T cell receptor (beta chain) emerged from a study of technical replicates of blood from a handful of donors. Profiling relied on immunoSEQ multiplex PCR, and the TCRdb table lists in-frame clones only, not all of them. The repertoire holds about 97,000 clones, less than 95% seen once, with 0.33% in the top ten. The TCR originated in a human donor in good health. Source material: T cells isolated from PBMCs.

CDR3 region: CASSYVQSSNQPQHF. DNA for the CDR3: TGTGCCAGCAGTTACGTACAGTCCAGCAATCAGCCCCAGCATTTT. The J gene is TRBJ1-5, the V gene TRBV27; D is unclear. CDR1 is MNHEY and CDR2 is SMNVEV in the germline V gene (reference sequence). Trimming shortened V by 4 bases and J by 1 base, and 11 bases separated the two germline ends. The CDR3 totals 15 residues.